Following are 27 T cell receptor beta chains from one sample sequenced in a study of Ad26.COV2.S vaccination and SARS-CoV-2 variants. Profiling relied on immunoSEQ multiplex PCR, and the TCRdb table lists in-frame clones only, not all of them. This sample carries hundreds of thousands of clones, 89% of them seen once, and the ten largest clones take approximately 1.5%. Treatment noted: around 19 received Ad26.COV2.S at low or high dose, single or two shots; five or six received placebo; per-sample allocation not given. Sampling was done on day 63 after the first vaccine or placebo injection. Source: peripheral blood, taken in a trial of Ad26.COV2.S vaccine versus placebo. These receptors were obtained from a person between 18 and 60 years old who received the Ad26.COV2.S COVID-19 vaccine or a placebo.

This CDR3 reads CASSHPGQGARQPQHF. CDR3 coding DNA: TGTGCCAGCAGTCACCCCGGGCAGGGGGCAAGGCAGCCCCAGCATTTT. This rearrangement joins TRBV28 to TRBJ1-5; 8 bases match TRBD1. V lost 5 bases and J lost 7; bases outside the gene matches: 13. CDR1 MDHEN and CDR2 SYDVKM come from the germline V gene. The CDR3 covers 16 residues.

The rearrangement links TRBV5-1 to TRBJ2-3; 12 positions match TRBD2. The length of the CDR3 is 17 residues. The germline V gene encodes CDR1 SGHRS and CDR2 YFSETQ. V gave up 0 bases and J gave up 0 bases; unmatched junction bases: 2. The chain's CDR3 is CASSLVTSGGSTDTQYF. For the CDR3, the DNA is TGCGCCAGCAGCTTGGTTACTAGCGGGGGGAGCACAGATACGCAGTATTTT.

The chain uses TRBV25-1 and TRBJ2-3, with a tentative D call TRBD1 (6 bases). Germline V gene data show CDR1 as MGHDK and CDR2 as SYGVNS. CDR3 length: 14 residues. Trimming removed 8 bases at V and 0 bases at J, with 12 bases between. CDR3 DNA sequence: TGTGCCAGCTCGGACAGAACTAGCACAGATACGCAGTATTTT. It yields the protein CASSDRTSTDTQYF.

The chain recombines TRBV30 with TRBJ1-3; tentative D call: TRBD1 (5 bases). Trimming left V 0 bases short and J 0 bases short, with 12 bases between. CDR1 is GTSNPN and CDR2 is SVGIG in the germline V gene (reference sequence). The CDR3 contains 16 residues. The CDR3: CAWSVEGAFSGNTIYF. The CDR3 region has the DNA TGTGCCTGGAGTGTGGAAGGGGCCTTCTCTGGAAACACCATATATTTT.

The chain links TRBV7-2 to TRBJ2-7; D gene uncertain. V lost 6 bases and J 1 base, leaving 10 bases between the germline ends. CDR1 is SGHTA, CDR2 FQGNSA, per germline. The CDR3 spans 13 residues. The CDR3 bases are TGTGCCAGCAGGACACAACCGTCCTACGAGCAGTACTTC. Its translation is CASRTQPSYEQYF.

The chain recombines TRBV29-1 with TRBJ1-2; TRBD1 is a possible D gene (5 bases). The CDR3 sequence is 14 residues long. V lost 4 bases, J lost 4 bases, and 16 bases lay in between. The V gene's germline CDR1 is SQVTM and CDR2 ANQGSEA. The CDR3 DNA sequence: TGCAGCGTTGTGGGGGTTGCGGGGGGCTATGGCTACACCTTC. Translation: CSVVGVAGGYGYTF.

The chain recombines TRBV4-2 with TRBJ2-4, with 7 nucleotides matching TRBD1. Germline CDR1 and CDR2: LGHNA and YNFKEQ. V lost 4 bases, J lost 11 bases, and 8 bases stayed unmatched. This CDR3 has 13 residues. CDR3 protein: CASSPKGGAFQYF. CDR3 bases: TGTGCCAGCAGCCCCAAAGGGGGCGCCTTTCAGTACTTC.

This rearrangement joins TRBV5-5 to TRBJ2-7; 13 bases agree with TRBD2. The junction had 4 bases not matched to a gene; V was cut back by 0 bases and J by 1 base. This CDR3 has 17 residues. CDR1 is SGHKS and CDR2 is YYEKEE in the germline V gene (reference sequence). For the CDR3, the DNA is TGTGCCAGCAGCTTGGGGACTAGCGGGAGTAGTTCCTACGAGCAGTACTTC. Translation: CASSLGTSGSSSYEQYF.

This chain uses TRBV12-5 with TRBJ1-1; D not resolved. Trimming stripped 6 bases from V and 4 bases from J, with 12 bases between. The CDR3 is 13 residues long. Germline V gene data show CDR1 as LGHNT and CDR2 as FRNRAP. In DNA, the CDR3 is TGTGCTAGTGGACCGAGAGCGGGCACTGAAGCTTTCTTT. As protein: CASGPRAGTEAFF. Together with reference TRBV12-5 and TRBJ1-1, the CDR3 gives the full variable domain: DARVTQTPRHKVTEMGQEVTMRCQPILGHNTVFWYRQTMMQGLELLAYFRNRAPLDDSGMPKDRFSAEMPDATLATLKIQPSEPRDSAVYFCASGPRAGTEAFFGQGTRLTVV.

The chain employs TRBV5-1 and TRBJ1-1, with 7 nucleotides matching TRBD1. CDR1 SGHRS and CDR2 YFSETQ come from the germline V gene. V dropped 4 bases and J dropped 5; count of bases not matched to a gene: 8. The CDR3 covers 14 residues. CDR3 sequence (DNA): TGCGCCAGCAGCCCGGACAGGAGGAGTACTGAAGCTTTCTTT. Protein sequence: CASSPDRRSTEAFF.

The chain uses TRBV5-5 and TRBJ2-1, with TRBD2 matching 8 bases. With V trimmed by 5 bases and J by 6 bases, 10 bases remained unmatched. This CDR3 is 15 amino acids long. Germline V gene sequence: CDR1 SGHKS, CDR2 YYEKEE (reference sequence). The CDR3 loop is CASSLPGLGLNEQFF. For the CDR3, the DNA is TGTGCCAGCAGTCTGCCGGGACTAGGGCTCAATGAGCAGTTCTTC.

CDR3 in amino acids: CASSRQGYTGELFF. The CDR3 region has the DNA TGTGCCAGCTCGCGGCAGGGGTACACCGGGGAGCTGTTTTTT. V usage is TRBV3-1 (or the pseudogene TRBV3-2) and J usage is TRBJ2-2; D may be TRBD1 (6 bases). This CDR3 is built from 14 residues. From germline, CDR1 is LGHDT and CDR2 YNNKEL (reference sequence). Trimming pared 8 bases from V and 3 bases from J, leaving 13 bases between.

J is TRBJ2-3 and V is TRBV6-6, with D possibly matching TRBD2 (6 bases). CDR1 and CDR2 (germline): MNHNY, SVGAGI (reference sequence). Deletions cut 2 bases from V and 6 bases from J, with 18 bases between. This CDR3 is 16 amino acids long. In DNA, the CDR3 is TGTGCCAGCAGTTACAAGAACGGGGGTTCCCTCGATACGCAGTATTTT. Amino acid sequence: CASSYKNGGSLDTQYF.

V is TRBV7-2 and J is TRBJ1-5; the D gene is possibly TRBD1 (5 bases). The V gene lost 5 bases and the J gene lost 4 bases, with 15 bases spanning the gap. CDR1 SGHTA and CDR2 FQGNSA come from the germline V gene. The CDR3 has 15 amino acids. CDR3 amino acids: CASSRDLNGNQPQHF. The CDR3 DNA reads as TGTGCCAGCAGCCGGGACTTAAACGGGAATCAGCCCCAGCATTTT.

The chain combines TRBV7-3 with TRBJ2-6; tentative D call: TRBD2 (7 bases). The ends were cut back, 5 bases at V and 0 bases at J, with 11 bases in the middle. The CDR3 is 16 amino acids. Germline V gene data show CDR1 as SGHTA and CDR2 as FQGTGA. The CDR3 nucleotides read TGTGCCAGCAGCCTAGGGGGGGCCTCTGGGGCCAACGTCCTGACTTTC. This codes for CASSLGGASGANVLTF. Full variable domain (remainder filled in from reference TRBV7-3 and TRBJ2-6): GAGVSQTPSNKVTEKGKYVELRCDPISGHTALYWYRQSLGQGPEFLIYFQGTGAADDSGLPNDRFFAVRPEGSVSTLKIQRTERGDSAVYLCASSLGGASGANVLTFGAGSRLTVL.

This clone was seen a single time. This chain connects TRBV12-3 or TRBV12-4 to TRBJ2-1, with 8 bases that match TRBD2. The CDR3 has 13 amino acids. Germline trimming cut 5 bases from V and 13 bases from J; bases unmatched to any gene: 10. The DNA for the CDR3 is TGTGCCAGCAGTAGGCCGGGACTAGAGCCCCAGTTCTTC. Encoded protein: CASSRPGLEPQFF.

This chain joins TRBV14 and TRBJ2-4, with D perhaps TRBD2 (6 bases). V was clipped by 0 bases and J by 2 bases, with 17 bases between them. Germline V gene lookup returns CDR1 SGHDN and CDR2 FVKESK. This CDR3 has 18 amino acids. The CDR3 spells CASSQDRPGRGTKNIQYF. In nucleotides, the CDR3 is TGTGCCAGCAGCCAAGATCGGCCCGGGAGAGGGACCAAAAACATTCAGTACTTC. Full variable domain (remainder filled in from reference TRBV14 and TRBJ2-4): EAGVTQFPSHSVIEKGQTVTLRCDPISGHDNLYWYRRVMGKEIKFLLHFVKESKQDESGMPNNRFLAERTGGTYSTLKVQPAELEDSGVYFCASSQDRPGRGTKNIQYFGAGTRLSVL.

This clone appeared once. The genes are TRBV19 and TRBJ1-5; TRBD1 aligns across 8 bases. The germline CDR1 and CDR2 sequences are LNHDA and SQIVND (reference sequence). The ends lost 4 bases at V and 2 bases at J; junction bases unmatched: 13. The CDR3 runs to 18 residues. The CDR3 sequence is CASSTYTAVTGGNQPQHF. The CDR3 coding sequence is TGTGCCAGTAGTACCTACACAGCGGTGACAGGGGGCAATCAGCCCCAGCATTTT.

The chain carries TRBV13 and TRBJ1-3, with TRBD1 matching over 8 bases. V lost 5 bases and J lost 2; bases outside the gene matches: 2. From germline, CDR1 is PRHDT and CDR2 FYEKMQ (reference sequence). The CDR3 runs 14 residues. CDR3 sequence reads: CASSAQGAGNTIYF. In DNA form, the CDR3 reads TGTGCCAGCAGCGCACAGGGGGCTGGAAACACCATATATTTT. The full variable domain, with the rest looked up from reference TRBV13 and TRBJ1-3, is AAGVIQSPRHLIKEKRETATLKCYPIPRHDTVYWYQQGPGQDPQFLISFYEKMQSDKGSIPDRFSAQQFSDYHSELNMSSLELGDSALYFCASSAQGAGNTIYFGEGSWLTVV.

The V call is TRBV12-3 or TRBV12-4, the J call TRBJ1-1; D is unclear. This CDR3 is 10 amino acids long. V lost 7 bases to trimming and J lost 9 bases, with 9 bases between them. CDR3 in DNA: TGTGCCAGCATGGCGGGCCAAGCTTTCTTT. Its protein is CASMAGQAFF.

The gene calls are TRBV5-1 and TRBJ2-3, with TRBD2 matching 9 bases. V shed 3 bases and J 3 bases; nucleotides not matched to a gene: 8. This CDR3 has 16 residues. The germline V gene has CDR1 SGHRS and CDR2 YFSETQ. The CDR3 coding sequence is TGCGCCAGCAGCTCCAATTTAGCGGGGGATACAGATACGCAGTATTTT. Translating gives CASSSNLAGDTDTQYF. Looking up the rest from reference TRBV5-1 and TRBJ2-3 gives the full variable domain: KAGVTQTPRYLIKTRGQQVTLSCSPISGHRSVSWYQQTPGQGLQFLFEYFSETQRNKGNFPGRFSGRQFSNSRSEMNVSTLELGDSALYLCASSSNLAGDTDTQYFGPGTRLTVL.

This clone was detected only once. This chain connects TRBV6-5 to TRBJ2-7; 8 bases align to TRBD1. The length of the CDR3 is 14 residues. Germline V gene sequence: CDR1 MNHEY, CDR2 SVGAGI. V shed 6 bases, J shed 2 bases, and the junction held 6 bases outside the gene matches. The DNA of the CDR3 is TGTGCCAGCAGGATCGAGACAGGGGCCTACGAGCAGTACTTC. Its protein product is CASRIETGAYEQYF.

The chain joins TRBV19 to TRBJ1-2; maybe TRBD1 (6 bases). There are 14 residues in the CDR3. Trimming took 3 bases from V and 2 from J, leaving 10 bases between them. Germline V CDR1 and CDR2: LNHDA, SQIVND (reference sequence). DNA for the CDR3: TGTGCCAGTAGTATGGGGGCGCGGAACTATGGCTACACCTTC. It is translated as CASSMGARNYGYTF.

This clone was counted a single time. V is TRBV29-1 and J is TRBJ1-1; D might be TRBD1 (5 bases). CDR3 size: 12 residues. V gave up 6 bases and J gave up 4 bases, with 12 bases separating them. Germline V gives CDR1 SQVTM, CDR2 ANQGSEA. This CDR3 reads CSVQGWGTEAFF. In DNA, the CDR3 is TGCAGCGTCCAGGGTTGGGGCACTGAAGCTTTCTTT.

The rearrangement uses TRBV29-1 and TRBJ2-1; TRBD2 agrees at 8 bases. Trimming cost V 6 bases and J 2 bases; bases outside gene matches: 6. CDR3 length: 14 residues. The V gene's germline CDR1 is SQVTM and CDR2 ANQGSEA. CDR3 nucleotide sequence: TGCAGCGTATCGGTAGCGGGAACCTACAATGAGCAGTTCTTC. Translated: CSVSVAGTYNEQFF.

V gene TRBV18 combines with J gene TRBJ1-4; the match to TRBD1 covers 7 bases. Germline V gene lookup returns CDR1 KGHSH and CDR2 LQKENI. After removal of 3 bases from V and 7 bases from J, the junction contained 8 bases not matched to a gene. The CDR3 totals 15 residues. The CDR3 DNA reads TGTGCCAGCTCACCGTCAGGGGGTCAGCGTGAAAAACTGTTTTTT. Protein: CASSPSGGQREKLFF.

The rearrangement joins TRBV4-3 to TRBJ1-6; TRBD1 might be the D (6 bases). Germline CDR1 LGHNA, CDR2 YSLEER. Trimming stripped 0 bases from V and 5 bases from J, with 8 bases between. The CDR3 covers 15 residues. CDR3 sequence reads: CASSQDRGHNSPLHF. For the CDR3, the DNA is TGCGCCAGCAGCCAAGACAGGGGCCATAATTCACCCCTCCACTTT.